A selection of T cell receptor beta chains follows, all from one sample in a study of blood T cell repertoires in COVID-19. Produced via immunoSEQ multiplex PCR; TCRdb's table is partial and in-frame only. This sample has 300,000 to 350,000 clones, with roughly 87% found just once. Sequencing used peripheral blood. These receptors were obtained from a man between 18 and 29 years old with active or convalescent COVID-19. CDR3s include the opening cysteine and the closing phenylalanine or tryptophan. Fields, in order: J gene, D gene, V gene, clone size, CDR3 DNA, CDR3 protein. The D gene is left open where the match is weak. Rows give clone size only sometimes, using once, few, many, or a class for an expanded clone.

j_gene: TRBJ1-1
d_gene: NA
v_gene: TRBV19
abundance: NA
CDR3nt: TGTGCCAGTAGTATCACAGGTGGCACTGAAGCTTTCTTT
CDR3aa: CASSITGGTEAFF

j_gene: TRBJ1-1
d_gene: TRBD1
v_gene: TRBV5-1
abundance: NA
CDR3nt: TGCGCCAGTACAGGGGGCAACACTGAAGCTTTCTTT
CDR3aa: CASTGGNTEAFF

j_gene: TRBJ1-2
d_gene: TRBD1
v_gene: TRBV10-2
abundance: NA
CDR3nt: TGCGCCAGCTATGCAGGGGGTGACTATGGCTACACCTTC
CDR3aa: CASYAGGDYGYTF

j_gene: TRBJ2-1
d_gene: TRBD2
v_gene: TRBV27
abundance: NA
CDR3nt: TGTGCCAGCAAAACACGGGGGGGTAGGTACAATGAGCAGTTCTTC
CDR3aa: CASKTRGGRYNEQFF

j_gene: TRBJ1-2
d_gene: NA
v_gene: TRBV10-2
abundance: NA
CDR3nt: TGCGCCAGCAGTAGGGGCGCTAACTATGGCTACACCTTC
CDR3aa: CASSRGANYGYTF

j_gene: TRBJ2-7
d_gene: TRBD2
v_gene: TRBV28
abundance: once
CDR3nt: TGTGCCAGCAGTCCTAGCGGGACCAGCTCCTACGAGCAGTACTTC
CDR3aa: CASSPSGTSSYEQYF

j_gene: TRBJ1-5
d_gene: NA
v_gene: TRBV21-1
abundance: NA
CDR3nt: TGTGCCAGCACCAAAAAAATGGGTTTGGAGGACGGACCTAGCAATCAGCCCCAGCATTTT
CDR3aa: CASTKKMGLEDGPSNQPQHF

j_gene: TRBJ1-1
d_gene: NA
v_gene: TRBV25-1
abundance: NA
CDR3nt: TGTGCCAGCAGTGAATCAGTGGGTGGCGGGGGCACTGAAGCTTTCTTT
CDR3aa: CASSESVGGGGTEAFF

j_gene: TRBJ1-1
d_gene: TRBD1
v_gene: TRBV27
abundance: NA
CDR3nt: TGTGCCAGCAGCGGACAGGGGAACACTGAAGCTTTCTTT
CDR3aa: CASSGQGNTEAFF

j_gene: TRBJ1-2
d_gene: NA
v_gene: TRBV7-2
abundance: NA
CDR3nt: TGTGCCAGCAGCACCTTGCGGGGAGGGAACTATGGCTACACCTTC
CDR3aa: CASSTLRGGNYGYTF

j_gene: TRBJ2-1
d_gene: TRBD1
v_gene: TRBV29-1
abundance: NA
CDR3nt: TGCAGCGTTGTTGCCAGGGGGTCCCAAAATGAGCAGTTCTTC
CDR3aa: CSVVARGSQNEQFF

j_gene: TRBJ2-1
d_gene: TRBD2
v_gene: TRBV9
abundance: once
CDR3nt: TGTGCCAGCAGCAATACTAGCGGGATTTACAATGAGCAGTTCTTC
CDR3aa: CASSNTSGIYNEQFF

j_gene: TRBJ2-4
d_gene: NA
v_gene: TRBV21-1
abundance: NA
CDR3nt: TGTGCCAGCAGCAAAGAATCACCGGTTAATCTAGCCAAAAACATTCAGTACTTC
CDR3aa: CASSKESPVNLAKNIQYF

j_gene: TRBJ2-4
d_gene: TRBD2
v_gene: TRBV11-2
abundance: once
CDR3nt: TGTGCCAGCAGCCCCACTAGCGGGAGGGCGGACATTCAGTACTTC
CDR3aa: CASSPTSGRADIQYF

j_gene: TRBJ2-1
d_gene: TRBD2
v_gene: TRBV10-3
abundance: NA
CDR3nt: TGTGCCATCAAATCTACTCCGGGACTAGCGGGAGTTGTTGATGAGCAGTTCTTC
CDR3aa: CAIKSTPGLAGVVDEQFF

j_gene: TRBJ1-1
d_gene: TRBD1
v_gene: TRBV5-4
abundance: few
CDR3nt: TGTGCCAGCAGCGGCCGGGACAGGGGGTTATCTGAAGCTTTCTTT
CDR3aa: CASSGRDRGLSEAFF

j_gene: TRBJ2-6
d_gene: NA
v_gene: TRBV24-1
abundance: NA
CDR3nt: TGTGCCACCACAATTTGGACAGATAACAGCTCTGGGGCCAACGTCCTGACTTTC
CDR3aa: CATTIWTDNSSGANVLTF

j_gene: TRBJ2-7
d_gene: TRBD2
v_gene: TRBV4-1
abundance: NA
CDR3nt: TGCGCCAGCAGCCAATTAACCGGGACTAGCGGAACCTACGAGCAGTACTTC
CDR3aa: CASSQLTGTSGTYEQYF

j_gene: TRBJ2-3
d_gene: NA
v_gene: TRBV12-3/TRBV12-4
abundance: NA
CDR3nt: TGTGCCAGCAGTTTGCAGTCCACAGATACGCAGTATTTT
CDR3aa: CASSLQSTDTQYF

j_gene: TRBJ1-2
d_gene: TRBD1
v_gene: TRBV5-1
abundance: NA
CDR3nt: TGCGCCAGCAGCCCGCAGGGGGCTGACTATGGCTACACCTTC
CDR3aa: CASSPQGADYGYTF

j_gene: TRBJ1-5
d_gene: TRBD1
v_gene: TRBV5-1
abundance: NA
CDR3nt: TGCGCCAGCAGCTTGGGGCAGGGGGCCAATCAGCCCCAGCATTTT
CDR3aa: CASSLGQGANQPQHF

j_gene: TRBJ2-1
d_gene: TRBD1
v_gene: TRBV5-5
abundance: NA
CDR3nt: TGTGCCAGCAGCCGTTGGCAGGGGGTCTCCTACAATGAGCAGTTCTTC
CDR3aa: CASSRWQGVSYNEQFF

j_gene: TRBJ2-7
d_gene: NA
v_gene: TRBV6-5
abundance: NA
CDR3nt: TGTGCCAGCAGGCGTCAGGGGAGCACCTACGAGCAGTACTTC
CDR3aa: CASRRQGSTYEQYF

j_gene: TRBJ2-1
d_gene: TRBD2
v_gene: TRBV9
abundance: NA
CDR3nt: TGTGCCAGCAGCGGCGGGACTAGCTTGGGGGAGCAGTTCTTC
CDR3aa: CASSGGTSLGEQFF

j_gene: TRBJ2-5
d_gene: TRBD1
v_gene: TRBV27
abundance: NA
CDR3nt: TGTGCCAGCAGTTCGGACAGGGGCCCAGAGACCCAGTACTTC
CDR3aa: CASSSDRGPETQYF

j_gene: TRBJ2-4
d_gene: TRBD2
v_gene: TRBV6-2/TRBV6-3
abundance: NA
CDR3nt: TGTGCCAGCAGTTGGGGTAGCGGGGGGATGAACATTCAGTACTTC
CDR3aa: CASSWGSGGMNIQYF

j_gene: TRBJ1-1
d_gene: TRBD1
v_gene: TRBV7-9
abundance: NA
CDR3nt: TGTGCCAGCAGCAAAAGTCCCGGGACAGGGAGGGCCACTGAAGCTTTCTTT
CDR3aa: CASSKSPGTGRATEAFF

j_gene: TRBJ2-7
d_gene: TRBD2
v_gene: TRBV6-2/TRBV6-3
abundance: NA
CDR3nt: TGTGCCAGCAGCCACCGGGTTAGCGGGGCCCCCTACGAGCAGTACTTC
CDR3aa: CASSHRVSGAPYEQYF

j_gene: TRBJ2-5
d_gene: NA
v_gene: TRBV7-9
abundance: NA
CDR3nt: TGTGCCAGCAGCTTAGGGCAGATAGAGACCCAGTACTTC
CDR3aa: CASSLGQIETQYF

j_gene: TRBJ1-4
d_gene: TRBD1
v_gene: TRBV28
abundance: few
CDR3nt: TGTGCCAGCAGAAGTGGACAGGGGCGGGAAAAACTGTTTTTT
CDR3aa: CASRSGQGREKLFF

j_gene: TRBJ1-5
d_gene: NA
v_gene: TRBV6-5
abundance: NA
CDR3nt: TGTGCCAGCAAGGGAGGGAGGGGCAATCAGCCCCAGCATTTT
CDR3aa: CASKGGRGNQPQHF

j_gene: TRBJ1-6
d_gene: NA
v_gene: TRBV19
abundance: NA
CDR3nt: TGTGCCAGTAAGGAGGAGGGAAGAAGGGATAATTCACCCCTCCACTTT
CDR3aa: CASKEEGRRDNSPLHF

j_gene: TRBJ1-4
d_gene: TRBD1
v_gene: TRBV27
abundance: NA
CDR3nt: TGTGCCAGCAGTTCCCGGACAGGGGTGGATGAAAAACTGTTTTTT
CDR3aa: CASSSRTGVDEKLFF

j_gene: TRBJ2-1
d_gene: NA
v_gene: TRBV3-1/TRBV3-2
abundance: NA
CDR3nt: TGTGCCAGCAGCAGTACAGGGTTAAATTTGGATGAGCAGTTCTTC
CDR3aa: CASSSTGLNLDEQFF

j_gene: TRBJ1-5
d_gene: TRBD1
v_gene: TRBV6-5
abundance: NA
CDR3nt: TGTGCCAGCAGCAAGGGACAGAATAGCAATCAGCCCCAGCATTTT
CDR3aa: CASSKGQNSNQPQHF

j_gene: TRBJ2-4
d_gene: NA
v_gene: TRBV9
abundance: NA
CDR3nt: TGTGCCAGCAGCTCCGGCGGGCCGTTAAACATTCAGTACTTC
CDR3aa: CASSSGGPLNIQYF

j_gene: TRBJ1-5
d_gene: NA
v_gene: TRBV2
abundance: NA
CDR3nt: TGTGCCAGCAAGCCGACAGATCAGCCCCAGCATTTT
CDR3aa: CASKPTDQPQHF

j_gene: TRBJ1-6
d_gene: NA
v_gene: TRBV6-5
abundance: NA
CDR3nt: TGTGCCAGCAGTTACTCGGGGGGTCCGGATTCACCCCTCCACTTT
CDR3aa: CASSYSGGPDSPLHF

j_gene: TRBJ2-1
d_gene: TRBD1
v_gene: TRBV4-1
abundance: NA
CDR3nt: TGCGCCAGCAGCCAAGGGACAGGGTTCTCCTACAATGAGCAGTTCTTC
CDR3aa: CASSQGTGFSYNEQFF

j_gene: TRBJ2-6
d_gene: TRBD1
v_gene: TRBV7-9
abundance: few
CDR3nt: TGTGCCAGCAGCCCAATGATAAAACAGGGGACCTCTGGGGCCAACGTCCTGACTTTC
CDR3aa: CASSPMIKQGTSGANVLTF

j_gene: TRBJ2-7
d_gene: NA
v_gene: TRBV4-3
abundance: NA
CDR3nt: TGCGCCAGTAGCAGTCAAGAAGGGGGAGAATACGCCTACGAGCAGTACTTC
CDR3aa: CASSSQEGGEYAYEQYF

j_gene: TRBJ2-7
d_gene: NA
v_gene: TRBV14
abundance: NA
CDR3nt: TGTGCCAGCAGCCACTCGTCGACATTGGAGCAGTACTTC
CDR3aa: CASSHSSTLEQYF

j_gene: TRBJ1-5
d_gene: TRBD1
v_gene: TRBV6-6
abundance: NA
CDR3nt: TGTGCCAGCAGTCCTTTGGACAGGGGCTACAATCAGCCCCAGCATTTT
CDR3aa: CASSPLDRGYNQPQHF

j_gene: TRBJ2-7
d_gene: TRBD2
v_gene: TRBV5-4
abundance: NA
CDR3nt: TGTGCCAGCAGCCCCTGGACTAGTGACAGTTACGAGCAGTACTTC
CDR3aa: CASSPWTSDSYEQYF

j_gene: TRBJ1-3
d_gene: NA
v_gene: TRBV10-2
abundance: NA
CDR3nt: TGCGCCAGCGCTCGCGGGGGGCAAGGAAACACCATATATTTT
CDR3aa: CASARGGQGNTIYF

j_gene: TRBJ1-2
d_gene: NA
v_gene: TRBV27
abundance: NA
CDR3nt: TGTGCCAGCAGTTCAAACTCCCCGGGGACTTGGGGTAATGGCTACACCTTC
CDR3aa: CASSSNSPGTWGNGYTF

j_gene: TRBJ2-7
d_gene: NA
v_gene: TRBV7-9
abundance: many
CDR3nt: TGTGCCAGCAGCTTAGTCGTTCAGGGAAGTGAGCAGTACTTC
CDR3aa: CASSLVVQGSEQYF

j_gene: TRBJ1-1
d_gene: NA
v_gene: TRBV28
abundance: once
CDR3nt: TGTGCCAGCAGTGGCGTGGGGGGCACTGAAGCTTTCTTT
CDR3aa: CASSGVGGTEAFF

j_gene: TRBJ2-2
d_gene: NA
v_gene: TRBV18
abundance: NA
CDR3nt: TGTGCCAGCTCAAACAGGGCATCGAACACCGGGGAGCTGTTTTTT
CDR3aa: CASSNRASNTGELFF

j_gene: TRBJ2-7
d_gene: TRBD2
v_gene: TRBV4-3
abundance: once
CDR3nt: TGCGCCAGCAGCCAAGATCTGGCGGGGGCCTACGAGCAGTACTTC
CDR3aa: CASSQDLAGAYEQYF

j_gene: TRBJ2-7
d_gene: NA
v_gene: TRBV2
abundance: NA
CDR3nt: TGTGCCAGCAGTGAACGGGGAACCTCCTACGAGCAGTACTTC
CDR3aa: CASSERGTSYEQYF

j_gene: TRBJ2-1
d_gene: TRBD1
v_gene: TRBV24-1
abundance: few
CDR3nt: TGTGCCACCAGTGATTACGGGACAGGGATCTACAATGAGCAGTTCTTC
CDR3aa: CATSDYGTGIYNEQFF

j_gene: TRBJ1-5
d_gene: NA
v_gene: TRBV24-1
abundance: NA
CDR3nt: TGTGCCACCAGTGTCGACAGTAGCAATCAGCCCCAGCATTTT
CDR3aa: CATSVDSSNQPQHF

j_gene: TRBJ1-4
d_gene: NA
v_gene: TRBV3-1/TRBV3-2
abundance: NA
CDR3nt: TGTGCCAGCAGCCAGGCCTCCGGGACTAATGAAAAACTGTTTTTT
CDR3aa: CASSQASGTNEKLFF

j_gene: TRBJ2-1
d_gene: NA
v_gene: TRBV5-1
abundance: NA
CDR3nt: TGCGCCAGCAGTCCCGAGGGAGTTACCCAGTTCTTC
CDR3aa: CASSPEGVTQFF

j_gene: TRBJ2-1
d_gene: TRBD2
v_gene: TRBV10-2
abundance: NA
CDR3nt: TGCGCCAGCAAACCGAGCGGGGGGGCCTATGAGCAGTTCTTC
CDR3aa: CASKPSGGAYEQFF

j_gene: TRBJ2-1
d_gene: TRBD2
v_gene: TRBV2
abundance: once
CDR3nt: TGTGCCAGCAGCGCCCACAGCGGGAGAGGGTTCTTC
CDR3aa: CASSAHSGRGFF

j_gene: TRBJ2-7
d_gene: NA
v_gene: TRBV2
abundance: NA
CDR3nt: TGTGCCAGCAGTGTGCGGGGGCCTCCCTACGAGCAGTACTTC
CDR3aa: CASSVRGPPYEQYF

j_gene: TRBJ2-3
d_gene: TRBD1
v_gene: TRBV29-1
abundance: NA
CDR3nt: TGCAGCGTTGCGACAGGGCCGGACACAGATACGCAGTATTTT
CDR3aa: CSVATGPDTDTQYF